In this sample, the clone carrying this T cell receptor beta chain turned up a few times. Using its own MiXCR run on the 5' RACE reads, TCRdb lists one record per CDR3 protein. The sample records about 190,000 distinct CDR3 sequences, about 17% being singletons. The data originate from a study of T-cell memory formation after mild COVID-19. Germline CDR1 and CDR2: LNHDA and SQIVND (reference sequence). The CDR3 sequence is 14 residues long. Deletions cut 5 bases from V and 9 bases from J, with 17 bases between. The rearrangement uses TRBV19 and TRBJ2-4, with D uncertain. The sequencing input was PBMCs or a T cell subset sorted from them (not recorded which). This TCR derives from an adult woman who had mild COVID-19 (a few samples of this study predate the infection). Cell type and time point are not known. The DNA for the CDR3 is TGTGCCAGTAGTGAATCCACGACTGGTACCATTCAGTACTTC. This encodes CASSESTTGTIQYF.